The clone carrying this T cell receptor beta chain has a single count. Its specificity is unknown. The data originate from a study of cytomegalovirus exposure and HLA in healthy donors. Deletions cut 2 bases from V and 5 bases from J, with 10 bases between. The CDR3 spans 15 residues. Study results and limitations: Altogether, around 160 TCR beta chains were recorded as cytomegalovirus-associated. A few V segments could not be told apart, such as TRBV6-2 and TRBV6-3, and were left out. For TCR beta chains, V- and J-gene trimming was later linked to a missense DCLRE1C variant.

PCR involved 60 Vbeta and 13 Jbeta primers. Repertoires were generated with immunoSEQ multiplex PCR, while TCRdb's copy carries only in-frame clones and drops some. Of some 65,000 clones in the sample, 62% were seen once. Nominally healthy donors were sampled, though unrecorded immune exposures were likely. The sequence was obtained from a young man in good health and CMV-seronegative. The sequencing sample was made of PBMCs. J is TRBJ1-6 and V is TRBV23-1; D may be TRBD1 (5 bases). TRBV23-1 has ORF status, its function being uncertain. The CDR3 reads CASSQTGFHNSPLHF. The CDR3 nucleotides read TGCGCCAGCAGTCAAACAGGTTTCCATAATTCACCCCTCCACTTT.